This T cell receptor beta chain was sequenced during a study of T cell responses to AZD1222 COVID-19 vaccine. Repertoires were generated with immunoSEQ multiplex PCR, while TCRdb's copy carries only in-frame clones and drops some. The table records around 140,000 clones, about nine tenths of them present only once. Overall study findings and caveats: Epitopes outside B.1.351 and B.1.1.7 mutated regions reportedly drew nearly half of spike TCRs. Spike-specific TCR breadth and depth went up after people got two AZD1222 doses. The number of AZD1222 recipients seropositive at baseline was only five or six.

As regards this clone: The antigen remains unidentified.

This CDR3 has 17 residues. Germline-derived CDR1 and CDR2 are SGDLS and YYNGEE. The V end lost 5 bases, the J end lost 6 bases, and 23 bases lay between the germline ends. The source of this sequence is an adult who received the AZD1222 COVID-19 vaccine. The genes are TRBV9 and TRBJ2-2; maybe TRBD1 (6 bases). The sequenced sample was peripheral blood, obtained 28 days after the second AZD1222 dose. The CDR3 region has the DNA TGTGCCAGCAGTACGCGCGACAGGACCTATGCCTCCGGGGAGCTGTTTTTT. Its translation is CASSTRDRTYASGELFF.